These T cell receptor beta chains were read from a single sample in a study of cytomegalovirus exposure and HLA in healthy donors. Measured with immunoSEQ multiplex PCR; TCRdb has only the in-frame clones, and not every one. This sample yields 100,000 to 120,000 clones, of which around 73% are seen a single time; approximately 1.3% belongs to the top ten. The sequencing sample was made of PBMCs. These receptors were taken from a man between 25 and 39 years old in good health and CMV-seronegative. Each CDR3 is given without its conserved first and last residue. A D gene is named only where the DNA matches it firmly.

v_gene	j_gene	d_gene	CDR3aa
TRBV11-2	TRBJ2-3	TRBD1	ASSLHRGSDTQY
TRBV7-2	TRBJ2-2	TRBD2	ASSLAFLAGGRAGELF
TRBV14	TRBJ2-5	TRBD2	ASSQDHVLAVETQY
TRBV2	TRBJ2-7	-	ASSEDRIGEQY
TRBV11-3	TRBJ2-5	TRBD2	ASSRGLAEIQY
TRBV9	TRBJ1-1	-	ASSVEGENTEAF
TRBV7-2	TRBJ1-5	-	ASSPTYNQPQH
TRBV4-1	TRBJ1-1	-	ASSQDFGLNTEAF
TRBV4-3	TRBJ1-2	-	ASSQDRASVGYT
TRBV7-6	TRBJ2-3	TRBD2	ASSLGVGGSTDTQY
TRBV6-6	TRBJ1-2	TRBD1	ASSYYWTGSNYGYT
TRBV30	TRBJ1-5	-	AWSRHSNQPQH
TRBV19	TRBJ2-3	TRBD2	ASRRELADYTDTQY
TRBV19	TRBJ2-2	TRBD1	ASYPGQTYTGELF
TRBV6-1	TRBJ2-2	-	ASSRRDGHTGELF
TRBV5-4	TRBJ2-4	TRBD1	ASSLGVGTGVFSAKNIQY
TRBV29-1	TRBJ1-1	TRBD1	SVEGRTGGLTEAF
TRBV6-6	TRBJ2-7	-	ASSYDEDKAYEQY
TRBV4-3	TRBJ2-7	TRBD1	ASSQALGTGTREQY
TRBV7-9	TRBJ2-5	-	ASSSPSGLETQY
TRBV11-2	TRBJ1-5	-	ASSLDQGSNQPQH
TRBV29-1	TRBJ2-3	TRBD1	SVDGAGGRPDTQY
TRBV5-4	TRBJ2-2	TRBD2	ASSFRTRNTGELF
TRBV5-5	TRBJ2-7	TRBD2	ASSPKTSGSLYEQY
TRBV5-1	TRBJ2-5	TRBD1	ASSRGTGPVQETQY
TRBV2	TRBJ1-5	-	ASRYGGGQNNQPQH
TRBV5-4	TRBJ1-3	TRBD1	ASSPGTGGAGNTIY
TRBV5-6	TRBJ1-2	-	ASSLGQNGGYT
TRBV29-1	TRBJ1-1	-	SVVQGKRTEAF
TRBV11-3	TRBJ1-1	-	ASSLDSNTEAF
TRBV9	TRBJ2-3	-	ASSGQQGNPSTDTQY
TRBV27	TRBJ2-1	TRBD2	ASSSQGLAERGEQF
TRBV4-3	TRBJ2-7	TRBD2	ASSQDSGGAYEQY
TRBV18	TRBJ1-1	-	ASSPVPVEAF
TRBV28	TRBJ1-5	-	ASSLVQGLNQPQH
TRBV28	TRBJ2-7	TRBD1	ASSATGQKSYEQY
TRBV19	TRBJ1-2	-	ASSIEGSGYT
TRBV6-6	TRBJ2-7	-	ASSAVTYEQY
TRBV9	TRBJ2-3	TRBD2	ASSVVAGAGTDTQY
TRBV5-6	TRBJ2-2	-	ASSAGNTGELF
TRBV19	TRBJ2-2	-	ASSPTEGRRNTGELF
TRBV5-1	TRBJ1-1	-	ASSFYGATEAF
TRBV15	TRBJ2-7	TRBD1	ATSSPGTGAYEQY
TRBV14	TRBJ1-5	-	ASSRTPNQPQH